The 2 T cell receptor beta chains reported below all come from one sample, sequenced in a study of blood T cell repertoires in COVID-19. Data came from immunoSEQ multiplex PCR; TCRdb stores just in-frame clones and leaves some out. Found here are a few hundred thousand clones, 60% to 85% of them singletons; the top ten hold more than 7%. The sequenced sample was peripheral blood. These receptors all come from an older woman with acute or convalescent COVID-19.

V usage is TRBV14 and J usage is TRBJ2-3; possibly TRBD2 for D (7 bases). In germline, CDR1 is SGHDN, CDR2 FVKESK. The ends were cut back, 1 base at V and 6 bases at J, with 17 bases in the middle. This CDR3 is 16 amino acids long. The CDR3 is CASSQVGGASRDTQYF. CDR3 nucleotides: TGTGCCAGCAGCCAAGTTGGGGGGGCGTCCCGGGATACGCAGTATTTT.

This chain connects TRBV19 to TRBJ2-2, with TRBD2 as a possible D gene (6 bases). Per the germline V gene, CDR1 is LNHDA and CDR2 is SQIVND (reference sequence). V lost 7 bases to trimming and J lost 5 bases, with 14 bases between them. The CDR3 loop spans 14 amino acids. In nucleotides, the CDR3 is TGTGCCAGTATTAGAGGGACTCAGACCGGGGAGCTGTTTTTT. It translates to CASIRGTQTGELFF.